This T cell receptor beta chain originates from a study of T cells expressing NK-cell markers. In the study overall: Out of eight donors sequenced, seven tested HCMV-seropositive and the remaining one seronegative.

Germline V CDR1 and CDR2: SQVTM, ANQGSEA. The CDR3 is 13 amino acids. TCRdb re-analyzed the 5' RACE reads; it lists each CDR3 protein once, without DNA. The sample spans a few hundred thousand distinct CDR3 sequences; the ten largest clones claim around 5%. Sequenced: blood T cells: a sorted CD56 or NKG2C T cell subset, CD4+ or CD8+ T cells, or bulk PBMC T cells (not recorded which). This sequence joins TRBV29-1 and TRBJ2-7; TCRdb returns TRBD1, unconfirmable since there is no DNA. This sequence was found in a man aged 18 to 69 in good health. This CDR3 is CSVEVQGRNEQYF.